This T cell receptor beta chain was sequenced in a study of blood T cell repertoires in COVID-19. Study information: The analysed material was cDNA or gDNA that came from T cells, B-cell-depleted T cells, or PBMCs.

This clone was seen more than once but under ten times. Trimming left V 6 bases short and J 7 bases short, with 22 bases between. The CDR3 has 16 residues. Germline loops: CDR1 MDHEN, CDR2 SYDVKM. Using immunoSEQ multiplex PCR, the repertoire was profiled, and TCRdb retains in-frame clones only, with some absent. The sample includes 150,000 or so clones, under 85% of them seen just once. Sequencing was performed on peripheral blood. The rearrangement joins TRBV28 to TRBJ2-1; D call uncertain. The receptor was derived from a human donor in a cohort sampled during active COVID-19. The CDR3 is CASSPHRMRLINEQFF. CDR3 sequence (DNA): TGTGCCAGCAGCCCTCATCGTATGCGGCTGATTAATGAGCAGTTCTTC.